There are many counts of the clone carrying this TCR beta chain. What it binds is not known. The data stem from a study of regulatory T cells in long-lasting Graves disease. Study-wide background: Freshly diagnosed Graves' patients had used antithyroid drugs for under 3 months. Notes on the study in general: Patients with persistent Graves' had lower TCR diversity than newly diagnosed patients.

Building of the TCR beta libraries involved iRepertoire HTBI primers and Arm-PCR of CDR3 regions. A single record per CDR3 protein comes from TCRdb applying MiXCR to the multiplex PCR reads. The sample lists 450,000 to 650,000 distinct CDR3 sequences, roughly 16% seen once, with around 25% in the top ten. Time point given: newly diagnosed GD, antithyroid drugs for less than 3 months. Isolated PBMC RNA provided the starting material for the TCR library. The V gene's germline CDR1 is KGHSH and CDR2 LQKENI. The CDR3 consists of 16 residues. V shed 3 bases and J 5 bases; nucleotides not matched to a gene: 11. Another study also made use of these data, one on T cells in Graves' hyperthyroidism and ophthalmopathy. That paper adds: Among clonotypes expanded in thyroid above 0.001, most were also found in blood. In validation, the model predicted ophthalmopathy. These predictions came a median roughly 7.1 months before onset.

Sequencing used peripheral blood mononuclear cells (PBMCs), obtained at new diagnosis, from a patient treated with antithyroid drugs. This clonotype originated in a woman aged 35-65 years with Graves disease. The chain joins TRBV18 to TRBJ2-7, with TRBD2 matching 9 bases. This chain's CDR3 is CASSPLGLAGKDEQYF. The CDR3 region has the DNA TGTGCCAGCTCACCCCTCGGGCTAGCGGGGAAGGACGAGCAGTACTTC.